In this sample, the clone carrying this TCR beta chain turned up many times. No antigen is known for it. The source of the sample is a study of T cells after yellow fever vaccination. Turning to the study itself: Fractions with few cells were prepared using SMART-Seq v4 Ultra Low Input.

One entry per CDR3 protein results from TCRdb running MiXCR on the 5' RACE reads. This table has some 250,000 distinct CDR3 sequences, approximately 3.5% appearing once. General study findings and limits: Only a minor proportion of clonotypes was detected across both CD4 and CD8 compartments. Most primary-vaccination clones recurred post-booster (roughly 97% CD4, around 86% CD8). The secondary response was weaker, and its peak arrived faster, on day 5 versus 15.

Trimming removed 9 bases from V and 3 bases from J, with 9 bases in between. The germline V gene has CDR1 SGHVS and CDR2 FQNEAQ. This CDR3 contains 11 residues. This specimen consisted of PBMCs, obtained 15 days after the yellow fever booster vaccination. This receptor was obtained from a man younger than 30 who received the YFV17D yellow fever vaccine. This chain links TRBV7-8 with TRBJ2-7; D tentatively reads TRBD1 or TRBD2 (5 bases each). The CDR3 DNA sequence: TGTGCCAGTGAGAGGGGCTACGAGCAGTACTTC. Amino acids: CASERGYEQYF.